This T cell receptor (beta chain) was obtained from a study of blood T cell repertoires in COVID-19 (dated by TCRdb to the early 2020s). As for the study more broadly: Samples from collaborators originated in the United States, Italy and Spain and spanned both the acute and convalescent phases of COVID-19. Subjects who had been exposed to COVID-19, were actively infected with it, or had recovered from it provided the deeply sampled blood TCRbeta repertoires that made up the dataset. A de-identified subject ID, COVID-19 status, age in years and sex were almost always included in the sample metadata. Samples came from the ongoing ImmuneRACE study (first 160 participants) plus 1,254 subjects from 6 global collaborators. The material from the prospective study consisted of cDNA or gDNA derived from T cells, B-cell-depleted T cells, or PBMCs. The repertoires were made available in a free public database intended to serve as a resource for research on the immune response to SARS-CoV-2. HLA class I and class II types, where available, came from metadata supplied by the sample provider rather than from assay-based typing.

TCRbeta CDR3 regions were amplified from genomic DNA by means of the immunoSEQ Assay, a bias-controlled multiplex PCR. The published analysis was carried out like this. The number of nucleated cells in each sample was estimated from the amplification of reference gene primers within the assay. To quantify the absolute abundance of each unique TCRbeta CDR3 rearrangement, sequence reads were collapsed and filtered. For each sample, productive Simpson clonality was calculated as the square root of Simpson's diversity index over productive rearrangements. Not all clones reach the TCRdb copy of this immuneACCESS table, which keeps in-frame sequences only. Checked studies attribute under half of the gap to unresolved V genes and leave the rest unexplained. V and J calls and clone size are given by that table; D and trimming were obtained from the DNA. The sample data list about 480,000 clones, and 80% to 90% of these were observed just once. The top ten clonotypes cover 8% to 9.5% of the sample.

Participants in the prospective study were aged about 18 to 95 years, lived in about two dozen United States geographic areas, and enrolled through a virtual design. To assign participants to cohorts, the prospective study relied on clinical history that participants themselves reported in a screening survey and a study questionnaire. Recovered participants in ImmuneRACE Cohort 3 were defined by two consecutive negative NP/OP PCR tests, clearance by a healthcare professional, or resolution of symptoms. Each participant in the prospective study had whole blood, serum and a nasopharyngeal or oropharyngeal swab collected by mobile phlebotomists. Additional blood draws and questionnaires over an approximately two-month period could optionally be provided by prospective study participants. Blood samples from the prospective study were shipped frozen or at room temperature prior to DNA extraction. CDR3 length: 16 amino acids, cysteine to phenylalanine. Just CDR3 DNA is preserved here, 48 bases in frame from base 1. According to the germline V gene, CDR1 reads KGHSH and CDR2 reads LQKENI. The junction shows trimming of 2 bases on V and 4 bases on J, and the gene matches do not reach 10 bases of it.

A single count supports this clone. Its antigen target is currently unknown. Per-base qualities were not stored, and no clone one base away is much larger. What the study reported, not specific to this receptor: The quantity of clinical and demographic metadata differed by source and by participant and was supplied without curation.

This chain joins TRBV18 to TRBJ1-1; a stretch of 7 junction bases matches TRBD1. The clonotype originates from a woman aged 55-70 years who had recovered from COVID-19. Sequenced input: PBMCs or T cells enriched from blood (not recorded which). The CDR3 protein sequence reads: CASSPYRQGAVTEAFF. The base sequence is TGTGCCAGCTCACCATATCGACAGGGAGCGGTCACTGAAGCTTTCTTT.